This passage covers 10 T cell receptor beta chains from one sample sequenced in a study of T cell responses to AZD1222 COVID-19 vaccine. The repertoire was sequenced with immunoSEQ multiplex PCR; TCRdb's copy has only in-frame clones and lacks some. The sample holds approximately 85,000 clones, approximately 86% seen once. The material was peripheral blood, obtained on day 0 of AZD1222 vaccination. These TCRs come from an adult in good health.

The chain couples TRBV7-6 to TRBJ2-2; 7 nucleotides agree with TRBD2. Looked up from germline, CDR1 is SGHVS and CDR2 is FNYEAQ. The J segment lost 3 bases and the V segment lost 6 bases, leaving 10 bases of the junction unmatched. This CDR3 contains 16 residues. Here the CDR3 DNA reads TGTGCCAGCAGACCCAGTGGGGGGGGTGACACCGGGGAGCTGTTTTTT. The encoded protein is CASRPSGGGDTGELFF.

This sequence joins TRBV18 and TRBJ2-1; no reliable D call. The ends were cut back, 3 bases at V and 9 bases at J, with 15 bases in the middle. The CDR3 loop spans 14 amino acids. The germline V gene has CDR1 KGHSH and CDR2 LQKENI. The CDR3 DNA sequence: TGTGCCAGCTCACCGGCAGTGAGCGACGTTGAGCAGTTCTTC. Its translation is CASSPAVSDVEQFF.

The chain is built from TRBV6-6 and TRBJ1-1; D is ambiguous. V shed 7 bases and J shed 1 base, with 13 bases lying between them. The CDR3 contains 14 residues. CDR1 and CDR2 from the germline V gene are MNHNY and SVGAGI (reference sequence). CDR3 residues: CASIMGIKNTEAFF. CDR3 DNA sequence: TGTGCCAGCATTATGGGGATTAAGAACACTGAAGCTTTCTTT.

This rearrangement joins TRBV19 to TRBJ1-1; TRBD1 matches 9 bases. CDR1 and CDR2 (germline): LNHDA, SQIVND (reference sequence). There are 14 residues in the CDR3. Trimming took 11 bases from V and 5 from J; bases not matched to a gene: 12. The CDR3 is CASREGTGTTEAFF. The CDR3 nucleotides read TGTGCCTCCCGAGAGGGGACAGGGACGACTGAAGCTTTCTTT.

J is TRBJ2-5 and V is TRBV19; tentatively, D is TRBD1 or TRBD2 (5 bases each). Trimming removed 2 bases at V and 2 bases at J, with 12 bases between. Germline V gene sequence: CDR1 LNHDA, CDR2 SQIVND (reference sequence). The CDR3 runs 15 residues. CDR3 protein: CASSIFGDGQETQYF. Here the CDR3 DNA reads TGTGCCAGTAGTATATTTGGGGACGGGCAAGAGACCCAGTACTTC. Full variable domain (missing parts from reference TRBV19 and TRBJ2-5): DGGITQSPKYLFRKEGQNVTLSCEQNLNHDAMYWYRQDPGQGLRLIYYSQIVNDFQKGDIAEGYSVSREKKESFPLTVTSAQKNPTAFYLCASSIFGDGQETQYFGPGTRLLVL.

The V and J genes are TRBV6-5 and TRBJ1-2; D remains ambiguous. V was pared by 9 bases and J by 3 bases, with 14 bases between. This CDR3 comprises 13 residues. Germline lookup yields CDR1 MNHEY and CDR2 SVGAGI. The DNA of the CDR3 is TGTGCCAGTCGGATCGGGGAGCACTATGGCTACACCTTC. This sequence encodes CASRIGEHYGYTF.

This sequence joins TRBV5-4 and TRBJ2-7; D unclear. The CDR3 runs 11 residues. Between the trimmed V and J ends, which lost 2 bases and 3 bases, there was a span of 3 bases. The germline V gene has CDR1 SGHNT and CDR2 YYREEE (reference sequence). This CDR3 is CASSLGYEQYF. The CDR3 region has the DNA TGTGCCAGCAGCTTAGGCTACGAGCAGTACTTC.

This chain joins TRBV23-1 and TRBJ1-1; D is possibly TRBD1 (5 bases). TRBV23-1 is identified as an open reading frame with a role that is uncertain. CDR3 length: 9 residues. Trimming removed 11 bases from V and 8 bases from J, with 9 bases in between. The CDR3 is CARDREAFF. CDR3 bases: TGCGCCCGGGACCGGGAAGCTTTCTTT.

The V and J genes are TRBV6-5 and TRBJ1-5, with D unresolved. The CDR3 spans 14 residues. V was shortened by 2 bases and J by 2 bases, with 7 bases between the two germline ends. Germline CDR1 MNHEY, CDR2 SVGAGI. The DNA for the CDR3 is TGTGCCAGCAGTTACAGGGCGGGCAATCAGCCCCAGCATTTT. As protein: CASSYRAGNQPQHF.

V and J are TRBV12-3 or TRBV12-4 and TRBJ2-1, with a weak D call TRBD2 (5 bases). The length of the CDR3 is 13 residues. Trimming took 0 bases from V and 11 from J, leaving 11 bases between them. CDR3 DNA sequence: TGTGCCAGCAGTTTAGCGGGAACTAGGCAGCAGTTCTTC. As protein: CASSLAGTRQQFF.